The T cell receptor (beta chain) under discussion was sequenced for a study of tumor-infiltrating lymphocytes in primary liver carcinoma. On the study more broadly: Among the tumors, stages were T1-T3 N0M0 and sizes about 4 to 11 cm. Samples had roughly 3.5 to 8 million productive TCRbeta reads, comparable between tissue types. Study outcomes and limitations: Lower overlap was observed for tumor-adjacent and tumor-blood pairs relative to tumor region pairs.

Both RNA and DNA were isolated together from around 20-30 mg of bulk tissue that had not been sorted. Collection of samples drew on five separate regions of each tumor. Germline assignment: CDR1 MNHNS and CDR2 SASEGT. The length of the CDR3 is 16 residues. To note about this clonotype: Its antigen is undetermined. One end of the junction does not line up with germline, which may come from a read error.

TCR beta cDNA was reverse-transcribed from approximately 0.45 ug of total RNA. The reaction used a constant-region primer and ProtoScript II reverse transcriptase. Libraries for TCR beta were built through three nested multiplex PCR rounds, which together made up a slightly modified ARM-PCR procedure. TRBV1-TRBV30 forward and Cbeta reverse primers drove the first two approximately 11-cycle rounds. From the multiplex PCR reads, TCRdb called clonotypes with MiXCR, one entry per CDR3 protein. The repertoire includes 25,000 or so distinct CDR3 sequences, roughly four fifths of them detected once, and 25% to 35% sits in the top ten.

This receptor was identified in a woman between 25 and 40 years old with primary liver carcinoma and hepatitis B virus infection. Input material: liver tumor tissue from sampling region 5. Subset in this sample: tumor region T5, tumor centre. The chain couples TRBV6-1 to TRBJ2-2; D gene uncertain. CDR3 sequence: CANSERGGAKTGELFF. The CDR3 coding sequence is TGTGCCAACAGTGAACGTGGTGGAGCGAAGACCGGGGAGCTGTTTTTT.